Described below is a single T cell receptor (beta chain) sequence and its context. CDR3 length: 15 residues. Germline V CDR1 and CDR2: MDHEN, SYDVKM. V was cut by 6 bases and J by 0 bases, with 14 bases left in between. Original handling: Reference gene primer amplification yielded estimated nucleated cell counts. The method was immunoSEQ multiplex PCR; TCRdb's version includes in-frame clones alone and lacks a portion of them. V and J calls and clone size are given by that table; D and trimming were obtained from the DNA. There are roughly 150,000 clones in the sample; 85% occur only once, and roughly 2.9% lies in the top ten. This sample is drawn from a study of blood T cell repertoires in COVID-19. Study in general: The origin of the acute and convalescent COVID-19 samples was the United States, Italy and Spain. T cells, B-cell-depleted T cells, or PBMCs provided the cDNA or gDNA that served as material.

The source material was peripheral blood. This rearrangement joins TRBV28 to TRBJ1-2; TRBD1 might be the D (5 bases). The receptor's source is a man aged 45 to 65 with acute or convalescent COVID-19. CDR3 in amino acids: CASSSDGGSNYGYTF. DNA of the CDR3: TGTGCCAGCAGCTCAGACGGGGGATCTAACTATGGCTACACCTTC.